The 30 T cell receptor beta chains reported below all come from one sample, sequenced in a study of cytotoxic CD8 clonotypes in ibrutinib-treated CLL. The repertoire was sequenced with immunoSEQ multiplex PCR; TCRdb's copy has only in-frame clones and lacks some. The sample carries roughly 45,000 clones, approximately 70% recorded once. The starting material was PBMCs, obtained after 24 months of ibrutinib treatment. These receptors originate from a human donor with chronic lymphocytic leukemia.

In nucleotides, the CDR3 is TGTGCCAGCAGCTTAGCCAGTAGCCTCTACGAGCAGTACTTC. Residues: CASSLASSLYEQYF. This chain links TRBV7-8 with TRBJ2-7; D gene uncertain. Germline V lookup: CDR1 SGHVS, CDR2 FQNEAQ. The V end was cut by 0 bases, the J end by 3 bases, with 9 bases between. The CDR3 runs 14 residues. Looking up the rest from reference TRBV7-8 and TRBJ2-7 gives the full variable domain: GAGVSQSPRYKVAKRGQDVALRCDPISGHVSLFWYQQALGQGPEFLTYFQNEAQLDKSGLPSDRFFAERPEGSVSTLKIQRTQQEDSAVYLCASSLASSLYEQYFGPGTRLTVT.

This sequence joins TRBV5-5 and TRBJ2-2; D unresolved. Germline V lookup: CDR1 SGHKS, CDR2 YYEKEE (reference sequence). Trimming stripped 4 bases from V and 5 bases from J, with 6 bases between. The CDR3 covers 12 residues. CDR3 nucleotide sequence: TGTGCCAGCAGCATAAGGACCGGGGAGCTGTTTTTT. Protein: CASSIRTGELFF.

The chain joins TRBV7-6 to TRBJ1-1; D is unresolved. CDR3 length equals 13 residues. Trimming took 0 bases from V and 1 from J, leaving 3 bases between them. Germline assignment: CDR1 SGHVS and CDR2 FNYEAQ. The CDR3 here is CASSLAANTEAFF. The DNA for the CDR3 is TGTGCCAGCAGCTTAGCGGCGAACACTGAAGCTTTCTTT. The variable domain in full, with the rest retrieved from reference TRBV7-6 and TRBJ1-1, is GAGVSQSPRYKVTKRGQDVALRCDPISGHVSLYWYRQALGQGPEFLTYFNYEAQQDKSGLPNDRFSAERPEGSISTLTIQRTEQRDSAMYRCASSLAANTEAFFGQGTRLTVV.

The rearrangement links TRBV28 to TRBJ2-1; D remains unclear. The CDR3 spans 11 residues. Per germline, CDR1 MDHEN and CDR2 SYDVKM. V was trimmed by 6 bases and J by 8 bases, leaving 8 bases between them. CDR3 sequence (DNA): TGTGCCAGCAGGGACCCTCATGAGCAGTTCTTC. This codes for CASRDPHEQFF.

CDR3 sequence (DNA): TGTGCCAGCAGCTTAAGCGGGAGTAGCACAGATACGCAGTATTTT. Its protein product is CASSLSGSSTDTQYF. The genes are TRBV11-2 and TRBJ2-3, with 8 bases aligning to TRBD2. V trimming: 2 bases; J trimming: 0 bases; junction bases outside the gene matches: 1. The V gene's germline CDR1 is SGHAT and CDR2 FQNNGV. The CDR3 contains 15 residues.

This clone was seen a few times. The V gene is TRBV5-1, the J gene TRBJ2-7, with unresolved D. Per germline, CDR1 SGHRS and CDR2 YFSETQ. This CDR3 contains 13 residues. The V gene lost 4 bases and the J gene lost 3 bases, with 11 bases spanning the gap. The CDR3 DNA reads as TGCGCCAGCAGCCCCTCTGGCCTCTACGAGCAGTACTTC. Protein product: CASSPSGLYEQYF.

The V gene is TRBV6-1, the J gene TRBJ1-3, with D possibly TRBD1 on 5 matching bases. The CDR3 sequence is 14 residues long. CDR1 and CDR2 from the germline V gene are MNHNS and SASEGT. Deletions cut 8 bases from V and 0 bases from J, with 11 bases between. Written as DNA, the CDR3 is TGTGCCAGCCGCGGGACCGCCTCTGGAAACACCATATATTTT. It translates to CASRGTASGNTIYF.

This clone was counted only a few times. The chain couples TRBV5-1 to TRBJ1-1, with D unclear. CDR1 is SGHRS and CDR2 is YFSETQ in the germline V gene. The CDR3 consists of 14 residues. Deletions cut 0 bases from V and 4 bases from J, with 10 bases between. CDR3 bases: TGCGCCAGCAGCTTGGACCGAGTGGCCACTGAAGCTTTCTTT. Translated: CASSLDRVATEAFF.

V is TRBV9 and J is TRBJ2-3; D is uncertain. Trimming took off 3 bases at V and 3 bases at J, with 11 bases between the two ends. The germline gives CDR1 SGDLS, CDR2 YYNGEE. The CDR3 is 14 amino acids. The chain's CDR3 is CASSALSRTDTQYF. The CDR3 nucleotides read TGTGCCAGCAGCGCCCTTTCTAGGACAGATACGCAGTATTTT.

The CDR3 DNA reads as TGTGCCAGCAGTTTCCAAGGACAGGGGAGCACAGATACGCAGTATTTT. As protein: CASSFQGQGSTDTQYF. V and J are TRBV6-5 and TRBJ2-3; 9 nucleotides line up with TRBD1. V was pared by 4 bases and J by 0 bases, with 5 bases of the junction left unmatched. CDR1 MNHEY and CDR2 SVGAGI come from the germline V gene. The CDR3 spans 16 residues.

The V gene is TRBV5-1, the J gene TRBJ1-2; no definite D call. CDR3 length: 11 residues. V was pared by 7 bases and J by 3 bases, with 7 bases between. The germline CDR1 and CDR2 sequences are SGHRS and YFSETQ. CDR3 nucleotide sequence: TGCGCCAGCGGGCGGGACTATGGCTACACCTTC. Translated: CASGRDYGYTF.

The genes are TRBV6-6 and TRBJ2-2; 7 bases line up with TRBD2. Trimming at V came to 2 bases and at J to 5 bases, leaving 2 bases not matched to a gene. The CDR3 extends over 14 amino acids. Germline V gives CDR1 MNHNY, CDR2 SVGAGI (reference sequence). The CDR3 is CASSYPGGTGELFF. CDR3 sequence (DNA): TGTGCCAGCAGTTACCCCGGGGGGACCGGGGAGCTGTTTTTT.

This clone was detected a few times. V is TRBV30 and J is TRBJ2-1; D remains unclear. This CDR3 region has 14 residues. The germline V gene has CDR1 GTSNPN and CDR2 SVGIG (reference sequence). Trimming took off 2 bases at V and 4 bases at J, with 12 bases between the two ends. CDR3: CAWSRHTRYNEQFF. The CDR3 nucleotides are TGTGCCTGGAGTAGGCATACTCGTTACAATGAGCAGTTCTTC.

This sequence joins TRBV30 and TRBJ1-1, with 9 bases aligning to TRBD1. V was pared by 5 bases and J by 5 bases, with 3 bases of the junction left unmatched. Germline loops: CDR1 GTSNPN, CDR2 SVGIG (reference sequence). The CDR3 runs to 12 residues. Written as DNA, the CDR3 is TGTGCCTGGGGGGACAGGGAGACTGAAGCTTTCTTT. Translation: CAWGDRETEAFF.

This sequence joins TRBV6-1 and TRBJ1-2; 9 bases agree with TRBD1. Germline V gene sequence: CDR1 MNHNS, CDR2 SASEGT. The CDR3 sequence is 14 residues long. V shed 8 bases, J shed 8 bases, and the junction held 12 bases outside the gene matches. CDR3 nucleotide sequence: TGTGCCAGCCCTAGGGGGGACAGGGAAGGCGGCTACACCTTC. Encoded protein: CASPRGDREGGYTF.

As to this clone: This specimen includes other DNA sequences encoding the same CDR3. The chain carries TRBV29-1 and TRBJ1-4; TRBD1 is a possible D gene (5 bases). Looked up from germline, CDR1 is SQVTM and CDR2 is ANQGSEA. This CDR3 has 12 residues. V gave up 5 bases and J gave up 5 bases, with 9 bases separating them. The CDR3 region is CSVPEGNEKLFF. The CDR3 bases are TGCAGCGTTCCCGAGGGGAATGAAAAACTGTTTTTT.

This clone qualifies as hyperexpanded (1% or more). The chain employs TRBV27 and TRBJ1-4; unclear D gene. V lost 3 bases, J lost 3 bases, and 8 bases lay in between. Germline loops: CDR1 MNHEY, CDR2 SMNVEV (reference sequence). The CDR3 has 14 residues. The CDR3 here is CASSFGQANEKLFF. The DNA of the CDR3 is TGTGCCAGCAGTTTCGGCCAAGCTAATGAAAAACTGTTTTTT.

The chain uses TRBV4-1 and TRBJ1-1, with 8 bases lining up with TRBD1. The CDR3 loop spans 17 amino acids. CDR1 and CDR2 (germline): MGHRA, YSYEKL. V was pared by 4 bases and J by 1 base, with 11 bases of the junction left unmatched. CDR3 loop: CASSRGDRLFANTEAFF. The CDR3 bases are TGCGCCAGCAGCCGAGGGGACAGGTTGTTCGCGAACACTGAAGCTTTCTTT.

The chain employs TRBV28 and TRBJ1-5, with D possibly being TRBD1 (5 bases). The CDR3 has 14 residues. Trimming cost V 7 bases and J 2 bases, with 12 bases left between them. Looked up from germline, CDR1 is MDHEN and CDR2 is SYDVKM. In DNA, the CDR3 is TGTGCCAGCACAGGGCGAATAGGCAATCAGCCCCAGCATTTT. It codes for CASTGRIGNQPQHF.

This clone appeared a few times. V and J are TRBV7-3 and TRBJ2-7, with TRBD1 matching 9 bases. With 0 bases clipped from V and 3 bases from J, the junction kept 3 bases outside the gene matches. CDR3 length: 15 amino acids. Germline loops: CDR1 SGHTA, CDR2 FQGTGA. The CDR3 bases are TGTGCCAGCAGCTTAACCGGGACAGGGATCTACGAGCAGTACTTC. It specifies CASSLTGTGIYEQYF.

The gene calls are TRBV7-2 and TRBJ2-1; no reliable D call. Trimming took off 2 bases at V and 4 bases at J, with 6 bases between the two ends. Germline CDR1 SGHTA, CDR2 FQGNSA. The CDR3 runs to 13 residues. As DNA, the CDR3 is TGTGCCAGCAGCTTATTTTCATACAATGAGCAGTTCTTC. Translation: CASSLFSYNEQFF.

This clone was recorded a few times. CDR3 sequence reads: CASSPIFRHEAFF. In DNA, the CDR3 is TGTGCCAGCAGCCCTATCTTTCGCCATGAAGCTTTCTTT. This chain links TRBV9 with TRBJ1-1; D not certain. Trimming took off 4 bases at V and 7 bases at J, with 14 bases between the two ends. The CDR3 is 13 amino acids. Germline CDR1 and CDR2: SGDLS and YYNGEE.

This clone was detected a few times. This rearrangement joins TRBV28 to TRBJ2-6; no clear D. The CDR3 totals 12 residues. CDR1 is MDHEN and CDR2 is SYDVKM in the germline V gene. V lost 8 bases and J 2 bases, leaving 4 bases between the germline ends. This CDR3 reads CASAAGANVLTF. For the CDR3, the DNA is TGTGCCAGCGCTGCTGGGGCCAACGTCCTGACTTTC. The full variable domain, completed using reference TRBV28 and TRBJ2-6, is DVKVTQSSRYLVKRTGEKVFLECVQDMDHENMFWYRQDPGLGLRLIYFSYDVKMKEKGDIPEGYSVSREKKERFSLILESASTNQTSMYLCASAAGANVLTFGAGSRLTVL.

The CDR3 coding sequence is TGTGCCTGGACCATGGACGAGACCCAGTACTTC. As protein: CAWTMDETQYF. J is TRBJ2-5 and V is TRBV30; D is unclear. Germline V lookup: CDR1 GTSNPN, CDR2 SVGIG (reference sequence). The CDR3 is 11 residues long. The V end lost 4 bases, the J end lost 5 bases, and 8 bases lay between the germline ends.

This sequence joins TRBV27 and TRBJ2-1; 7 bases match TRBD2. Germline assignment: CDR1 MNHEY and CDR2 SMNVEV (reference sequence). With 5 bases clipped from V and 6 bases from J, the junction kept 10 bases outside the gene matches. The CDR3 extends over 15 amino acids. DNA of the CDR3: TGTGCCAGCAGTCCGGGAGGTGATTTTGGCAATGAGCAGTTCTTC. This encodes CASSPGGDFGNEQFF.

This clone was found once. The CDR3 loop reads CASSLTGLNGYTF. CDR3 DNA sequence: TGTGCCAGCAGCTTAACGGGACTTAATGGCTACACCTTC. The chain is built from TRBV7-3 and TRBJ1-2; possible D gene TRBD1, 5 bases. V was cut by 0 bases and J by 6 bases, with 8 bases left in between. Germline CDR1 SGHTA, CDR2 FQGTGA. The CDR3 sequence is 13 residues long.

The J gene is TRBJ1-6, the V gene TRBV7-8; D gene uncertain. CDR3 size: 12 residues. Trimming took off 5 bases at V and 9 bases at J, with 8 bases between the two ends. In germline, CDR1 is SGHVS, CDR2 FQNEAQ. CDR3 protein: CASSPSGSPLHF. DNA of the CDR3: TGTGCCAGCAGCCCTAGTGGTTCACCCCTCCACTTT.

This chain connects TRBV29-1 to TRBJ2-7; D unclear. The V gene's germline CDR1 is SQVTM and CDR2 ANQGSEA. Trimming took off 6 bases at V and 5 bases at J, with 23 bases between the two ends. The CDR3 spans 15 residues. The CDR3 loop reads CSVAPGQRVRDEQYF. In DNA, the CDR3 is TGCAGCGTCGCCCCTGGTCAGCGCGTACGGGACGAGCAGTACTTC.

This clone appeared a single time. This chain connects TRBV30 to TRBJ2-1; D uncertain. The V end lost 3 bases, the J end lost 4 bases, and 13 bases lay between the germline ends. The germline V gene has CDR1 GTSNPN and CDR2 SVGIG (reference sequence). The CDR3 runs 14 residues. The CDR3 coding sequence is TGTGCCTGGAGAGAATACCACGGGTACAATGAGCAGTTCTTC. It yields the protein CAWREYHGYNEQFF.

This chain links TRBV29-1 with TRBJ2-1; D possibly corresponds to TRBD1 (6 bases). In germline, CDR1 is SQVTM, CDR2 ANQGSEA. This CDR3 spans 11 amino acids. Between the trimmed V and J ends, which lost 7 bases and 10 bases, there was a span of 14 bases. This CDR3 reads CSAEGQGEQFF. The CDR3 region has the DNA TGCAGCGCCGAGGGTCAGGGGGAGCAGTTCTTC.